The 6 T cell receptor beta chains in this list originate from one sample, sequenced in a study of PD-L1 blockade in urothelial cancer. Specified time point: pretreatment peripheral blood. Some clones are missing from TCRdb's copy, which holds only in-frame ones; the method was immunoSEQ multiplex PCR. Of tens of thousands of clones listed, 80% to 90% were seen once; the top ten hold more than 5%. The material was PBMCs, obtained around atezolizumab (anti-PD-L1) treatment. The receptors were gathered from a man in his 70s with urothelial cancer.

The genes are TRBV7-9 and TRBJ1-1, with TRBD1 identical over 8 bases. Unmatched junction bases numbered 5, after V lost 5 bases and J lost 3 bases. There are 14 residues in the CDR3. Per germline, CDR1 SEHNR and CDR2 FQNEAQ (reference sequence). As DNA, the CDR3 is TGTGCCAGCAGCGTCCAGGGGGCCGACACTGAAGCTTTCTTT. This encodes CASSVQGADTEAFF.

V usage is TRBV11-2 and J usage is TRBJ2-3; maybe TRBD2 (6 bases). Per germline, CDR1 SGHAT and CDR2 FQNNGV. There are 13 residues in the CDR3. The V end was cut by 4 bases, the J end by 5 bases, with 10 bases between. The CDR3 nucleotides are TGTGCCAGCAGCTCCGGGAGAGAAGATACGCAGTATTTT. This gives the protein CASSSGREDTQYF.

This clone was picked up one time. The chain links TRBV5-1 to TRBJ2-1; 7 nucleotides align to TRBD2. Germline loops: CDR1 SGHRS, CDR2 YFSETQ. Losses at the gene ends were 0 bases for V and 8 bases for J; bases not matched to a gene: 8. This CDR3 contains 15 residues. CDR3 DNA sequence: TGCGCCAGCAGCTTGGGTGCCGGGAGGCCCCATGAGCAGTTCTTC. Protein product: CASSLGAGRPHEQFF.

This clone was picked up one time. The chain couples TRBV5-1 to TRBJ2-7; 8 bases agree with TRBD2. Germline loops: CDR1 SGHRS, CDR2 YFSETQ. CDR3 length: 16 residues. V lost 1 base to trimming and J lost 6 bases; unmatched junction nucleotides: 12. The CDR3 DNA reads TGCGCCAGCAGCTTGCCCCTTGACGGGGGGGCCAGCGAGCAGTACTTC. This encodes CASSLPLDGGASEQYF.

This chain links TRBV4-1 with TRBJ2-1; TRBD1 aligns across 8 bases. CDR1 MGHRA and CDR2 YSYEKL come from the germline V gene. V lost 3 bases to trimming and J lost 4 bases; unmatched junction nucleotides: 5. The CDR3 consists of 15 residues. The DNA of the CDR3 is TGCGCCAGCAGCCAGACGGGACAGGCTTACAATGAGCAGTTCTTC. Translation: CASSQTGQAYNEQFF.

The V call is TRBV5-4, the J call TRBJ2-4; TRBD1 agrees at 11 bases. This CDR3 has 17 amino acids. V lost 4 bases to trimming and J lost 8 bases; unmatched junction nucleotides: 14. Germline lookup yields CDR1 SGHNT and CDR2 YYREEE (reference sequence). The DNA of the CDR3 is TGTGCCAGCAGCGCGTCCGGGACAGGGGGTCCCGGGGACATTCAGTACTTC. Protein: CASSASGTGGPGDIQYF.